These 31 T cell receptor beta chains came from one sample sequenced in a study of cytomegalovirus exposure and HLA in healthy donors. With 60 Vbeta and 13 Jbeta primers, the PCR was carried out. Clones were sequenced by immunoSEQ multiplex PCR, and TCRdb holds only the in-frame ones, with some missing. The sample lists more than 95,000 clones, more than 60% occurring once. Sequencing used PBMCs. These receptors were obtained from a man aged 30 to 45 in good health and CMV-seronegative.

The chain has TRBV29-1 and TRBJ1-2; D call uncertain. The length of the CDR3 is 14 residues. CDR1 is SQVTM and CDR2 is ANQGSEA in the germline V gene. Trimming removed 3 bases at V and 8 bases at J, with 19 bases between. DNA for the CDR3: TGCAGCGTTGACCCGCCCGGCCCCGCGAGGGGCTACACCTTC. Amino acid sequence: CSVDPPGPARGYTF.

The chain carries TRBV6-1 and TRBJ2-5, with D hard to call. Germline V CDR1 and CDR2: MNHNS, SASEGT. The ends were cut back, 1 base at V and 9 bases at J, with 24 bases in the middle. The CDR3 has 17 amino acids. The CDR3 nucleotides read TGTGCCAGCAGTGAAGGGGTAGTTGGCAGGCCCTCTGGGTCCCAGTACTTC. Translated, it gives CASSEGVVGRPSGSQYF.

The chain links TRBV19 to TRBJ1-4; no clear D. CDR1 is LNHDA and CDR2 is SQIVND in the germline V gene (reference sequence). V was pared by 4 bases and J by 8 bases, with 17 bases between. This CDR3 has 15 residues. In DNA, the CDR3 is TGTGCCAGTAGTACTCCGGGAAGGGTCACCGAAAAACTGTTTTTT. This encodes CASSTPGRVTEKLFF. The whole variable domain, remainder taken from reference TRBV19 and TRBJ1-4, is DGGITQSPKYLFRKEGQNVTLSCEQNLNHDAMYWYRQDPGQGLRLIYYSQIVNDFQKGDIAEGYSVSREKKESFPLTVTSAQKNPTAFYLCASSTPGRVTEKLFFGSGTQLSVL.

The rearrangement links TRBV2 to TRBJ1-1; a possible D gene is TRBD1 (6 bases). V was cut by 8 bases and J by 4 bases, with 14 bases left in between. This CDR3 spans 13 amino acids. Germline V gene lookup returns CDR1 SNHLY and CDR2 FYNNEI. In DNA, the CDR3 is TGTGCCAGCGAGGGGGAGAAAGGCACTGAAGCTTTCTTT. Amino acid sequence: CASEGEKGTEAFF.

CDR3 sequence: CSVGKTGVAMNTEAFF. The CDR3 coding sequence is TGCAGCGTTGGAAAGACAGGGGTGGCCATGAACACTGAAGCTTTCTTT. This sequence joins TRBV29-1 and TRBJ1-1; 8 bases are shared with TRBD1. The CDR3 sequence is 16 residues long. Losses at the gene ends were 4 bases for V and 0 bases for J; bases not matched to a gene: 10. The germline gives CDR1 SQVTM, CDR2 ANQGSEA. Variable domain in full (rest from reference TRBV29-1 and TRBJ1-1): SAVISQKPSRDICQRGTSLTIQCQVDSQVTMMFWYRQQPGQSLTLIATANQGSEATYESGFVIDKFPISRPNLTFSTLTVSNMSPEDSSIYLCSVGKTGVAMNTEAFFGQGTRLTVV.

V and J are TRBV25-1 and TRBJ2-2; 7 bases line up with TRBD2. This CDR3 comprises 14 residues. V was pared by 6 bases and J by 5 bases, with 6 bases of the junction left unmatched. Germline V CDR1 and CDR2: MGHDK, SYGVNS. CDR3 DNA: TGTGCCAGCAGATCGACTAGCCGTACCGGGGAGCTGTTTTTT. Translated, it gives CASRSTSRTGELFF.

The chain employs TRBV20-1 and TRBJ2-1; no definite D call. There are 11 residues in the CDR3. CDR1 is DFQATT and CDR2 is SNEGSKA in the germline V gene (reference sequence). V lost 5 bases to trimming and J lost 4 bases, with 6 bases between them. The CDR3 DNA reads TGCAGTGCTGCTACGTACAATGAGCAGTTCTTC. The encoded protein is CSAATYNEQFF.

The DNA of the CDR3 is TGTGCCAGCAGCCCACCTCTCGCTAGCGGGGGGGCAACAGATACGCAGTATTTT. Residues: CASSPPLASGGATDTQYF. V usage is TRBV4-2 and J usage is TRBJ2-3; 12 bases match TRBD2. The V gene end was trimmed by 4 bases and the J gene end by 3 bases; junction bases not matched to a gene: 11. The CDR3 is made up of 18 amino acids. Germline CDR1 and CDR2: LGHNA and YNFKEQ.

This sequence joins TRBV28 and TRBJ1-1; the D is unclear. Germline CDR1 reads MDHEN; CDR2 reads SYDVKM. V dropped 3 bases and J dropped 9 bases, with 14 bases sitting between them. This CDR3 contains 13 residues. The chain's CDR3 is CASSFRAKSQAFF. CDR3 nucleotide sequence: TGTGCCAGCAGTTTCCGAGCAAAAAGTCAAGCTTTCTTT.

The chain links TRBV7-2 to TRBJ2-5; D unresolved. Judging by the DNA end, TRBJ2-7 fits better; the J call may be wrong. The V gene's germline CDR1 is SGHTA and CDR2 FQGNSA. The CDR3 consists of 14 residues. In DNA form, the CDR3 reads TGTGCCAGCACGCTCCGGACGAACGACTACGAGCAGTACTTC. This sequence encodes CASTLRTNDYEQYF.

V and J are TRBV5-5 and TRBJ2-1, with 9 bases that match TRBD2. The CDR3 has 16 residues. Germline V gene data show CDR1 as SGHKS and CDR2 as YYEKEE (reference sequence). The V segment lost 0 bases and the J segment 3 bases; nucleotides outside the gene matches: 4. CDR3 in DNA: TGTGCCAGCAGCTTGGTACGTAGCGGGGGCTACAATGAGCAGTTCTTC. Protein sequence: CASSLVRSGGYNEQFF. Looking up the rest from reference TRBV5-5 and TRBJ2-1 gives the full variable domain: DAGVTQSPTHLIKTRGQQVTLRCSPISGHKSVSWYQQVLGQGPQFIFQYYEKEERGRGNFPDRFSARQFPNYSSELNVNALLLGDSALYLCASSLVRSGGYNEQFFGPGTRLTVL.

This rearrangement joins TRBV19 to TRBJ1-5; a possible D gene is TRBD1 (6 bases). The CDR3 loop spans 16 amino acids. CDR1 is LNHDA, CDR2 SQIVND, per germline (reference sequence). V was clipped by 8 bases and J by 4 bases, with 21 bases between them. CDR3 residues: CASLSPDRQANQPQHF. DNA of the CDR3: TGTGCCAGTCTCAGTCCCGACAGACAGGCAAATCAGCCCCAGCATTTT.

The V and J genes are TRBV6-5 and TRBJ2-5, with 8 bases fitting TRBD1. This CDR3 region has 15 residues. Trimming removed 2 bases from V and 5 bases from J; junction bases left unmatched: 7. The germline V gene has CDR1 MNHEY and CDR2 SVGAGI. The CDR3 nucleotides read TGTGCCAGCAGTTACGGGCAGGGGGCGAGGGAGACCCAGTACTTC. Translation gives CASSYGQGARETQYF.

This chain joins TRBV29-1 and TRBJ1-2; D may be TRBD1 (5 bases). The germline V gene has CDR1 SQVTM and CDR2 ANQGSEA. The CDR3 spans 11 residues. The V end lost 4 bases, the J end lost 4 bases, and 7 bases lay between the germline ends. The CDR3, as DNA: TGCAGCGTTGCCAGGGCCTATGGCTACACCTTC. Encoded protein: CSVARAYGYTF.

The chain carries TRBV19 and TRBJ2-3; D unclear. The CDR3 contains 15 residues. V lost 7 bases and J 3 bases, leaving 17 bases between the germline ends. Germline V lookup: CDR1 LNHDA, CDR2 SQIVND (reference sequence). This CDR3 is CASNSDRLGTDTQYF. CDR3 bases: TGTGCCAGTAACTCTGACCGGCTCGGGACAGATACGCAGTATTTT. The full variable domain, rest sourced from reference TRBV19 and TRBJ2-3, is DGGITQSPKYLFRKEGQNVTLSCEQNLNHDAMYWYRQDPGQGLRLIYYSQIVNDFQKGDIAEGYSVSREKKESFPLTVTSAQKNPTAFYLCASNSDRLGTDTQYFGPGTRLTVL.

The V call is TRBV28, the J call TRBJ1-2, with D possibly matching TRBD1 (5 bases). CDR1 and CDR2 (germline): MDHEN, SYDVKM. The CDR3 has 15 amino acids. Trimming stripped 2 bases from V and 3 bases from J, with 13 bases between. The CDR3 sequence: CASSLPDIVDYGYTF. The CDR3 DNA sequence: TGTGCCAGCAGTTTACCGGACATTGTGGACTATGGCTACACCTTC.

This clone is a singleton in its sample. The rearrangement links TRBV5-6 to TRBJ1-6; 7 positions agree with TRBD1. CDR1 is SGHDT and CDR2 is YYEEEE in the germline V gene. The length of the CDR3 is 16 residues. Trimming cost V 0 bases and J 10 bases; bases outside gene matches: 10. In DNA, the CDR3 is TGTGCCAGCAGCTTGGCCGGGCAGGGGGTCGCCTCACCCCTCCACTTT. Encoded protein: CASSLAGQGVASPLHF.

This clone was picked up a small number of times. The CDR3 sequence is CASSPGWVAGDTDTQYF. CDR3 in DNA: TGTGCCAGCAGCCCCGGATGGGTAGCGGGAGACACAGATACGCAGTATTTT. The rearrangement uses TRBV7-8 and TRBJ2-3, with 9 bases aligning to TRBD2. V shed 5 bases, J shed 2 bases, and the junction held 11 bases outside the gene matches. This CDR3 spans 17 amino acids. CDR1 and CDR2 from the germline V gene are SGHVS and FQNEAQ.

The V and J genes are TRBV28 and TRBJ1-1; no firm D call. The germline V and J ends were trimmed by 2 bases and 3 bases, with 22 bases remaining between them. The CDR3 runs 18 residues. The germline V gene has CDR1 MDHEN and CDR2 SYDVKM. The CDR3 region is CASSLLLVGGRKDTEAFF. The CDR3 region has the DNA TGTGCCAGCAGTTTACTACTGGTGGGAGGGAGGAAGGACACTGAAGCTTTCTTT.

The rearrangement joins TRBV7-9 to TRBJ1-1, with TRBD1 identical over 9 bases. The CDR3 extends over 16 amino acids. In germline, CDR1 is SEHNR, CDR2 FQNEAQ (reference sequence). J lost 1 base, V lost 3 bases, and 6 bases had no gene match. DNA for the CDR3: TGTGCCAGCAGCTTGACCTCGGGACAGGGGAACACTGAAGCTTTCTTT. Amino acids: CASSLTSGQGNTEAFF.

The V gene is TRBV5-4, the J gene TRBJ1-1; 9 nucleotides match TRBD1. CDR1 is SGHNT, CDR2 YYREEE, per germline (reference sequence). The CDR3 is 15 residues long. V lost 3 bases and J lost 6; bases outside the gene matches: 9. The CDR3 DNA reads TGTGCCAGCAGCTATTCCACAGGGGGCCGGGCTGAAGCTTTCTTT. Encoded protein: CASSYSTGGRAEAFF.

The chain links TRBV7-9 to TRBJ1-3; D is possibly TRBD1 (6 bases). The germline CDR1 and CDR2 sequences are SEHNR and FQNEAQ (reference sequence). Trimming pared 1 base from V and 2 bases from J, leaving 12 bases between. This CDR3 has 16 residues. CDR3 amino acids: CASSLVGTGTGNTIYF. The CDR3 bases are TGTGCCAGCAGCTTAGTCGGTACAGGGACTGGAAACACCATATATTTT.

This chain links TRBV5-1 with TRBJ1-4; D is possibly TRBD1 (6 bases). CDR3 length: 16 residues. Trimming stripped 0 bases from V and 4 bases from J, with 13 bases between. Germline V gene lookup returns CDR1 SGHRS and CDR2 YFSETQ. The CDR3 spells CASSLGGQRGNEKLFF. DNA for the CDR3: TGCGCCAGCAGCTTGGGCGGACAGCGAGGTAATGAAAAACTGTTTTTT.

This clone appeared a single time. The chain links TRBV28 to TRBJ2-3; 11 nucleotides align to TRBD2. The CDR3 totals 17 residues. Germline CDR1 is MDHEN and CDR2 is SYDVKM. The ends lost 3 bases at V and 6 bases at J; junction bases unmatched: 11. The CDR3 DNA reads TGTGCCAGCAGTTTTGGGCTTAGCGGGAGGGTTGGTGATACGCAGTATTTT. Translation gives CASSFGLSGRVGDTQYF.

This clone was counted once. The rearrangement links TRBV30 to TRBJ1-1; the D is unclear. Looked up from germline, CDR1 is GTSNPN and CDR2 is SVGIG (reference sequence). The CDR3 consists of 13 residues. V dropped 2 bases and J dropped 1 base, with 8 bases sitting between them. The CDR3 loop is CAWSWSGNTEAFF. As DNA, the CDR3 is TGTGCCTGGAGTTGGTCAGGGAACACTGAAGCTTTCTTT.

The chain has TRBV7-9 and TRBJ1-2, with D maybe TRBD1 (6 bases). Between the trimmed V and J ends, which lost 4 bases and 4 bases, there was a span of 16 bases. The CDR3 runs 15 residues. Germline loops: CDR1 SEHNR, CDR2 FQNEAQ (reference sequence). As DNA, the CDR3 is TGTGCCAGCAGCTCGGCCGGGGGCGGGAGCTATGGCTACACCTTC. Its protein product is CASSSAGGGSYGYTF.

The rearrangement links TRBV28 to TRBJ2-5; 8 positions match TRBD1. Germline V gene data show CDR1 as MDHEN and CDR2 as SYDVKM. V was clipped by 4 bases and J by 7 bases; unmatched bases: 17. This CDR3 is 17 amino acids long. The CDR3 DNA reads TGTGCCAGCAGTTCCTTTGGGGGGACAGGTGACCCCAGGACCCAGTACTTC. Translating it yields CASSSFGGTGDPRTQYF.

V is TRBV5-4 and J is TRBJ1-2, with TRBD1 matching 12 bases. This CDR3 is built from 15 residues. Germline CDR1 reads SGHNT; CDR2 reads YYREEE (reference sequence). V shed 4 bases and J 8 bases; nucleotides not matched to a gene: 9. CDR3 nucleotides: TGTGCCAGCAGCCCGGGACAGGGGGCAGCGGGGGGCTACACCTTC. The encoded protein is CASSPGQGAAGGYTF.

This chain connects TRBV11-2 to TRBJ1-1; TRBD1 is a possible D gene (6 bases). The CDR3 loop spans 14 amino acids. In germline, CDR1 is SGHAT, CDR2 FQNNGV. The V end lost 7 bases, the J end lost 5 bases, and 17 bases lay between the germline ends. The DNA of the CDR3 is TGTGCCAGCAACCCATCCGGGGGGCGGACTGAAGCTTTCTTT. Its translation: CASNPSGGRTEAFF. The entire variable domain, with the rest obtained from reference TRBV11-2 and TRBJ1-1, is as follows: EAGVAQSPRYKIIEKRQSVAFWCNPISGHATLYWYQQILGQGPKLLIQFQNNGVVDDSQLPKDRFSAERLKGVDSTLKIQPAKLEDSAVYLCASNPSGGRTEAFFGQGTRLTVV.

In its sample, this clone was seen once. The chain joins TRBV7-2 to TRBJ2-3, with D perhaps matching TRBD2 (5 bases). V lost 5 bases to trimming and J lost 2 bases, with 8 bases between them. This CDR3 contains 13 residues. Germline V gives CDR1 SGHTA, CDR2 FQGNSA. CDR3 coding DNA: TGTGCCAGCAGCCGGGATTCCACAGATACGCAGTATTTT. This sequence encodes CASSRDSTDTQYF.

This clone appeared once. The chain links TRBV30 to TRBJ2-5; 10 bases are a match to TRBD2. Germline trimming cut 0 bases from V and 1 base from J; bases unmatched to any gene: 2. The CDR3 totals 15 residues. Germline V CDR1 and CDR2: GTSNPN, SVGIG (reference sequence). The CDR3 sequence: CAWSVLAGSQETQYF. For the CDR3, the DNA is TGTGCCTGGAGTGTACTAGCGGGGTCCCAAGAGACCCAGTACTTC. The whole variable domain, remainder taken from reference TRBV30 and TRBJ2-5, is SQTIHQWPATLVQPVGSPLSLECTVEGTSNPNLYWYRQAAGRGLQLLFYSVGIGQISSEVPQNLSASRPQDRQFILSSKKLLLSDSGFYLCAWSVLAGSQETQYFGPGTRLLVL.